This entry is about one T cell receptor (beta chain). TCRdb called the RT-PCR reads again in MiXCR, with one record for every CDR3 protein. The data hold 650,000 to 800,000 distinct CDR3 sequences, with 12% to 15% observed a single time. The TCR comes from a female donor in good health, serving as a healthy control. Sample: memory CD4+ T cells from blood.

The CDR3 region has the DNA TGTGCCAGCAGTGCCACCCAGGGTGGTAATGAAAAACTGTTTTTT. This gives the protein CASSATQGGNEKLFF. This chain joins TRBV6-4 and TRBJ1-4; D is possibly TRBD1 (5 bases). V lost 4 bases to trimming and J lost 4 bases, with 13 bases between them. CDR3 length: 15 residues. CDR1 MRHNA and CDR2 SNTAGT come from the germline V gene.